Listed here are 18 T cell receptor beta chains from one sample, sequenced in a study of blood T cells in healthy people across ages. Through a sample-barcoded 5' primer and a J-beta primer mix, a second PCR was run for roughly 6 to 11 cycles. TCRdb independently ran MiXCR on the 5' RACE reads; one entry per CDR3 protein. The sample lists fewer than 750,000 distinct CDR3 sequences; about 50% were seen once. The source material was blood. These receptors all stem from a woman of 80 years or more in good health.

Many counts were recorded for this clonotype. V is TRBV5-1 and J is TRBJ2-2; unclear D gene. This CDR3 contains 13 residues. Germline CDR1 and CDR2: SGHRS and YFSETQ. Trimming shortened V by 0 bases and J by 4 bases, and 4 bases separated the two germline ends. The CDR3 is CASSLVPTGELFF. CDR3 DNA: TGCGCCAGCAGCTTGGTGCCCACCGGGGAGCTGTTTTTT.

This clonotype showed up just a few times. The rearrangement joins TRBV30 to TRBJ1-2; D unclear. The CDR3 runs to 9 residues. The V end was cut by 5 bases, the J end by 5 bases, with 3 bases between. Looked up from germline, CDR1 is GTSNPN and CDR2 is SVGIG (reference sequence). Here the CDR3 DNA reads TGTGCCTGGGGTTATGGCTACACCTTC. Translating gives CAWGYGYTF.

This clonotype has ten or more counts. The CDR3 here is CSVERTRSQQETQYF. The CDR3 DNA is TGCAGCGTTGAAAGGACTCGTTCCCAGCAAGAGACCCAGTACTTC. The chain couples TRBV29-1 to TRBJ2-5, with a weak D call TRBD2 (5 bases). The germline V gene encodes CDR1 SQVTM and CDR2 ANQGSEA. V lost 2 bases to trimming and J lost 2 bases, with 15 bases between them. The CDR3 is made up of 15 amino acids.

As to this clonotype: One base away lies a much larger clone, so this may be a sequencing read error. The chain is built from TRBV9 and TRBJ2-1; a possible D gene is TRBD2 (6 bases). Germline CDR1 and CDR2: SGDLS and YYNGEE. The V gene lost 7 bases and the J gene lost 4 bases, with 21 bases spanning the gap. CDR3 length: 16 amino acids. CDR3 in amino acids: CASGGLGRPTYNEQFF. CDR3 bases: TGTGCCAGCGGCGGTTTGGGGAGGCCGACGTACAATGAGCAGTTCTTC. The full variable domain, with the rest looked up from reference TRBV9 and TRBJ2-1, is DSGVTQTPKHLITATGQRVTLRCSPRSGDLSVYWYQQSLDQGLQFLIQYYNGEERAKGNILERFSAQQFPDLHSELNLSSLELGDSALYFCASGGLGRPTYNEQFFGPGTRLTVL.

This sequence joins TRBV7-2 and TRBJ1-4; no clear D. Germline V gene sequence: CDR1 SGHTA, CDR2 FQGNSA. This CDR3 has 15 amino acids. The V gene lost 3 bases and the J gene lost 0 bases, with 8 bases spanning the gap. The CDR3 reads CASSLGSATNEKLFF. For the CDR3, the DNA is TGTGCCAGCAGCTTGGGTTCCGCAACTAATGAAAAACTGTTTTTT.

With respect to this clonotype: It may be a read error: a sequence one base away is much more abundant. The chain couples TRBV2 to TRBJ2-7; 10 positions match TRBD2. The V gene's germline CDR1 is SNHLY and CDR2 FYNNEI. This CDR3 has 14 amino acids. After removal of 7 bases from V and 7 bases from J, the junction contained 10 bases not matched to a gene. Written as DNA, the CDR3 is TGTGCCAGCATTTGGCTAGCGGGAGACAATGAGCAGTACTTC. Protein sequence: CASIWLAGDNEQYF.

The chain uses TRBV20-1 and TRBJ2-6, with D possibly being TRBD1 (5 bases). Germline CDR1 DFQATT, CDR2 SNEGSKA (reference sequence). This CDR3 is 12 amino acids long. Trimming pared 5 bases from V and 10 bases from J, leaving 12 bases between. DNA of the CDR3: TGCAGTGCTCCCGGTGACAGTAACGTCCTGACTTTC. Its protein product is CSAPGDSNVLTF.

The chain employs TRBV7-2 and TRBJ1-2; D ambiguous. V was shortened by 5 bases and J by 5 bases, with 18 bases between the two germline ends. CDR3 length equals 15 residues. Germline lookup yields CDR1 SGHTA and CDR2 FQGNSA. The CDR3 reads CASSRPLSGDYGYTF. The CDR3 coding sequence is TGTGCCAGCAGCCGCCCCTTGTCGGGTGATTATGGCTACACCTTC.

Concerning this clonotype: The junction departs from germline at one end; a sequencing error may be responsible. This CDR3 reads CASNYSGGYNEQFF. The CDR3 DNA reads TGTGCCAGCAATTACTCTGGGGGGTACAATGAGCAGTTCTTC. The J gene is TRBJ2-1, the V gene TRBV6-5; weak D call: TRBD2 (6 bases). Germline V gene lookup returns CDR1 MNHEY and CDR2 SVGAGI. This CDR3 is 14 amino acids long.

This clonotype has at least ten counts. The V and J genes are TRBV3-1 and TRBJ2-3; no definite D call. V was clipped by 3 bases and J by 5 bases, with 3 bases between them. Per germline, CDR1 LGHDT and CDR2 YNNKEL (reference sequence). The CDR3 has 11 residues. This CDR3 is CASSHGDTQYF. Here the CDR3 DNA reads TGTGCCAGCAGCCACGGAGATACGCAGTATTTT.

This clonotype was seen many times. The CDR3 bases are TGTGCCAGCAGTTTCAGGCAGATCCAAGAGACCCAGTACTTC. Encoded protein: CASSFRQIQETQYF. The gene calls are TRBV12-3 or TRBV12-4 and TRBJ2-5; D gene ambiguous. The CDR3 extends over 14 amino acids. Trimming took 3 bases from V and 1 from J, leaving 9 bases between them.

This clonotype was observed a single time. The J gene is TRBJ2-1, the V gene TRBV10-3; D gene ambiguous. The CDR3 is 14 amino acids. Germline CDR1 is ENHRY and CDR2 is SYGVKD. V lost 4 bases and J lost 5, with 12 bases in between. The CDR3, as DNA: TGTGCCATCAGTGTCGCTAGAAGAAACAATGAGCAGTTCTTC. Its protein is CAISVARRNNEQFF.

The rearrangement joins TRBV21-1 to TRBJ1-5. TRBV21-1 is annotated as a pseudogene. The CDR3 is 14 residues long. CDR3 region: CASSKQGRNQPQHF. CDR3 coding DNA: TGTGCCAGCAGCAAACAGGGCCGCAATCAGCCCCAGCATTTT.

The CDR3 loop reads CSATGVVGLAGNEQFF. For the CDR3, the DNA is TGCAGTGCCACCGGGGTGGTTGGGCTAGCAGGCAATGAGCAGTTCTTC. V usage is TRBV20-1 and J usage is TRBJ2-1; TRBD2 is a possible D gene (5 bases). This CDR3 contains 16 residues. From germline, CDR1 is DFQATT and CDR2 SNEGSKA (reference sequence). The V and J ends lost 6 bases and 6 bases respectively, with 24 bases between them.

V is TRBV7-9 and J is TRBJ1-1, with D hard to call. There are 16 residues in the CDR3. The ends were cut back, 2 bases at V and 0 bases at J, with 13 bases in the middle. Looked up from germline, CDR1 is SEHNR and CDR2 is FQNEAQ (reference sequence). The CDR3 here is CASSLSLAGVNTEAFF. Written as DNA, the CDR3 is TGTGCCAGCAGCTTAAGCCTCGCAGGTGTGAACACTGAAGCTTTCTTT.

CDR3 in amino acids: CASSWLRDRNYGYTF. CDR3 bases: TGTGCCAGCAGCTGGCTCCGGGACCGCAACTATGGCTACACCTTC. The chain is built from TRBV7-9 and TRBJ1-2; D is possibly TRBD1 (5 bases). This CDR3 spans 15 amino acids. V lost 4 bases, J lost 2 bases, and 14 bases lay in between. Germline V gives CDR1 SEHNR, CDR2 FQNEAQ (reference sequence).

This clonotype was counted at least ten times. This chain joins TRBV5-5 and TRBJ2-7; 8 bases align to TRBD2. This CDR3 spans 15 amino acids. The J segment lost 4 bases and the V segment lost 4 bases, leaving 10 bases of the junction unmatched. Germline V lookup: CDR1 SGHKS, CDR2 YYEKEE (reference sequence). The CDR3 protein is CASSLAGTRSYEQYF. The CDR3 nucleotides are TGTGCCAGCAGCCTAGCCGGGACTAGGTCTTACGAGCAGTACTTC.

A note on this clonotype: It may be a read error: a sequence one base away is much more abundant. This chain connects TRBV12-3 or TRBV12-4 to TRBJ2-7; D is possibly TRBD1 (5 bases). V dropped 7 bases and J dropped 7 bases, with 17 bases sitting between them. This CDR3 contains 13 residues. CDR3 protein: CASKKQGRNEQYF. CDR3 DNA sequence: TGTGCCAGCAAAAAGCAGGGTCGCAATGAGCAGTACTTC.